The clone carrying this T cell receptor beta chain was observed at least ten times. Patients between 18 and 65 years old had hyperthyroidism, newly diagnosed and lasting under 2 months. Orbital computed tomography, thyroid ultrasound, serum thyroxine and TRAb, and clinical symptoms together informed the diagnoses. The data were taken from a study of T cells in Graves' hyperthyroidism and ophthalmopathy. The investigators amplified TCR beta CDR3 regions from RNA transcripts. HTBI primers were used for first-round RT-PCR of the TCR CDR3. MiXCR was run by TCRdb on the multiplex PCR reads, yielding one entry per CDR3 protein. The sample lists approximately 380,000 distinct CDR3 sequences; approximately 20% were seen once. The germline V gene encodes CDR1 SGHVS and CDR2 FNYEAQ. V gave up 1 base and J gave up 5 bases, with 8 bases separating them. This CDR3 is built from 13 residues.

The TCR comes from a woman under 30 with Graves' hyperthyroidism. Input material: blood. This chain uses TRBV7-6 with TRBJ2-5; D remains unclear. In nucleotides, the CDR3 is TGTGCCAGCAGCTTAGTCACGATTGAGACCCAGTACTTC. This gives the protein CASSLVTIETQYF.